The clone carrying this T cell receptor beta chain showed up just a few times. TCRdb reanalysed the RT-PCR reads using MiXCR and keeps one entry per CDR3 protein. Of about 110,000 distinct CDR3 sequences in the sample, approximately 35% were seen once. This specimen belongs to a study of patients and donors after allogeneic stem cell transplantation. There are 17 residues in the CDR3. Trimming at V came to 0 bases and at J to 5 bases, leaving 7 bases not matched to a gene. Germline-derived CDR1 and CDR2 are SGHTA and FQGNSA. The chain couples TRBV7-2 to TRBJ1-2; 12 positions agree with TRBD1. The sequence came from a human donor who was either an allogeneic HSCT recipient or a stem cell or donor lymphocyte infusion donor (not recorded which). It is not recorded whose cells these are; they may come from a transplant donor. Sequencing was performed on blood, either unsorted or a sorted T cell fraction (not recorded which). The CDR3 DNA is TGTGCCAGCAGCTTAGCCCAGGGACAGGGGGCAAGTTATGGCTACACCTTC. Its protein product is CASSLAQGQGASYGYTF.